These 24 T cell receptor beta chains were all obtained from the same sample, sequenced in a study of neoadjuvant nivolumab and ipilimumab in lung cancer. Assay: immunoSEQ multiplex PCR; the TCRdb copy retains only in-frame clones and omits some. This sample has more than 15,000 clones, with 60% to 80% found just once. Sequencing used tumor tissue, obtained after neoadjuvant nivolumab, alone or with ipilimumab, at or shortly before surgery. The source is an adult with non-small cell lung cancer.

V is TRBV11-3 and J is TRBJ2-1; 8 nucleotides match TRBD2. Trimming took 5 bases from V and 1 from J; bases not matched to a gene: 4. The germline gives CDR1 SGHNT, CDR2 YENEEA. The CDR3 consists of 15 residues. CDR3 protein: CASSAGGLSYNEQFF. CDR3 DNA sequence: TGTGCCAGCAGCGCGGGAGGTTTGTCCTACAATGAGCAGTTCTTC.

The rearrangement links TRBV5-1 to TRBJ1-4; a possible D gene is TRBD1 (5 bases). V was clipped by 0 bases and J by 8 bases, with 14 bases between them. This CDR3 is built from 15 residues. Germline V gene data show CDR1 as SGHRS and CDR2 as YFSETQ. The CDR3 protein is CASSLDGALREKLFF. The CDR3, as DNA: TGCGCCAGCAGCTTGGACGGGGCCTTACGAGAAAAACTGTTTTTT.

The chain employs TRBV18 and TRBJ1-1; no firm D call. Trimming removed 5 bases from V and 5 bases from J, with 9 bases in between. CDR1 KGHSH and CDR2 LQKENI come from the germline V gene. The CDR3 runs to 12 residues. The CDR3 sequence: CASSNGLTEAFF. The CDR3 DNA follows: TGTGCCAGCTCAAATGGGTTGACTGAAGCTTTCTTT.

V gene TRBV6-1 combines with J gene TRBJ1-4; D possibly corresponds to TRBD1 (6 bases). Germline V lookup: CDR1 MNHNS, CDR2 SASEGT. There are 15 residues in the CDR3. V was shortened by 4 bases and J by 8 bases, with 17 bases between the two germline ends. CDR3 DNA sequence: TGTGCCAGCAGTGTCGCCGGGGGCGCGAGGGAAAAACTGTTTTTT. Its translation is CASSVAGGAREKLFF.

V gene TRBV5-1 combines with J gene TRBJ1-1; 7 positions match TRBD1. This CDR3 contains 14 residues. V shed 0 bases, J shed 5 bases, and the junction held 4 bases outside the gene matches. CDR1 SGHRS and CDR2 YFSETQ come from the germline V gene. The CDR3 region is CASSLEGARTEAFF. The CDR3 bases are TGCGCCAGCAGCTTGGAGGGGGCGAGGACTGAAGCTTTCTTT.

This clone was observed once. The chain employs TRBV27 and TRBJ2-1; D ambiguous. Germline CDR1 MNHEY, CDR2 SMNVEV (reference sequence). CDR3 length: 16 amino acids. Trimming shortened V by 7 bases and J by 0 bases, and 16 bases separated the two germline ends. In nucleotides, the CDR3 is TGTGCCAGCACTTTTAGGGTTATGGGCTCCTACAATGAGCAGTTCTTC. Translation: CASTFRVMGSYNEQFF.

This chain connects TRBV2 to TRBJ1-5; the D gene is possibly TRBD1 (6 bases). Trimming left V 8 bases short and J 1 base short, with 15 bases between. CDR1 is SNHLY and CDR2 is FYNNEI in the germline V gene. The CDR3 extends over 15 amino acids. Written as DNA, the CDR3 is TGTGCCAGCGGAAAACAGGGTACGAGCAATCAGCCCCAGCATTTT. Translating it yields CASGKQGTSNQPQHF.

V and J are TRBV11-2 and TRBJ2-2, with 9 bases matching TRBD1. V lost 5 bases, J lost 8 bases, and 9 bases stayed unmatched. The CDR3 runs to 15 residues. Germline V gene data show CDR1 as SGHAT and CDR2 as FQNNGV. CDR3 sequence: CASSPGDRAAGELFF. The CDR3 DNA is TGTGCCAGCAGCCCAGGGGACAGGGCAGCGGGGGAGCTGTTTTTT.

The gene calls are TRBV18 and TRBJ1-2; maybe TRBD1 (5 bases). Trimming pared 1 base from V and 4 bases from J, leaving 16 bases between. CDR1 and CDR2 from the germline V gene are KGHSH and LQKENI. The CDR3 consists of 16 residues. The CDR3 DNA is TGTGCCAGCTCACCACTCGCAGGGAGGAGTTCCTATGGCTACACCTTC. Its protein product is CASSPLAGRSSYGYTF. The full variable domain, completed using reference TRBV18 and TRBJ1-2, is NAGVMQNPRHLVRRRGQEARLRCSPMKGHSHVYWYRQLPEEGLKFMVYLQKENIIDESGMPKERFSAEFPKEGPSILRIQQVVRGDSAAYFCASSPLAGRSSYGYTFGSGTRLTVV.

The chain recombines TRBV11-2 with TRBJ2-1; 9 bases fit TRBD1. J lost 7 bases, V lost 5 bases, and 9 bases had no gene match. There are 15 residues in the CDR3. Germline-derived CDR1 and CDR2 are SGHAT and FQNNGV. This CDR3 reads CASSQRQGGINEQFF. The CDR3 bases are TGTGCCAGCAGCCAAAGACAGGGGGGAATTAATGAGCAGTTCTTC.

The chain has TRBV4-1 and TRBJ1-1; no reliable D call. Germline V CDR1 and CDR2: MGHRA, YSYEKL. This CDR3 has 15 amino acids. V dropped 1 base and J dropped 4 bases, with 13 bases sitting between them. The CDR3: CASSQGRAGGTEAFF. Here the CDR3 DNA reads TGCGCCAGCAGCCAAGGGCGGGCGGGTGGCACTGAAGCTTTCTTT.

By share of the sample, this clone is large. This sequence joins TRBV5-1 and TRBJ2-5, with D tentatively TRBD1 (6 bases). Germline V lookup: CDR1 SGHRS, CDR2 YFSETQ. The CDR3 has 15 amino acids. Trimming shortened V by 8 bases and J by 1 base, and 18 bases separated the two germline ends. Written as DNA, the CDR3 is TGCGCCAGTGCCGCAGGGGTTCATACCCAAGAGACCCAGTACTTC. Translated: CASAAGVHTQETQYF.

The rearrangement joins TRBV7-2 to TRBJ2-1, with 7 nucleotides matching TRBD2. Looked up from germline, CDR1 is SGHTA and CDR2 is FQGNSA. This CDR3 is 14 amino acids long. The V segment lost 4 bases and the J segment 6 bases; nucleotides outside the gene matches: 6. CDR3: CASSSPPGGNEQFF. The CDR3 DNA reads TGTGCCAGCAGCTCTCCCCCGGGGGGCAATGAGCAGTTCTTC. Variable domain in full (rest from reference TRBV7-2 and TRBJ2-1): GAGVSQSPSNKVTEKGKDVELRCDPISGHTALYWYRQSLGQGLEFLIYFQGNSAPDKSGLPSDRFSAERTGGSVSTLTIQRTQQEDSAVYLCASSSPPGGNEQFFGPGTRLTVL.

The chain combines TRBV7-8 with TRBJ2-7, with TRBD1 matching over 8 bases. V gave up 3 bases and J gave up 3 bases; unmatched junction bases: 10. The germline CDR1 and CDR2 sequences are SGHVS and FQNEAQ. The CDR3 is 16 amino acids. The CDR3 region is CASSFYRIGQGYEQYF. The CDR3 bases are TGTGCCAGCAGCTTTTACAGAATAGGACAGGGCTACGAGCAGTACTTC.

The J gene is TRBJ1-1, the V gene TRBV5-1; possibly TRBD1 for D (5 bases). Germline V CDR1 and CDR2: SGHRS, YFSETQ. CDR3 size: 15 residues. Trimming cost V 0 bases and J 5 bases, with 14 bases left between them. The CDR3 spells CASSLDVWGETEAFF. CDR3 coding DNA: TGCGCCAGCAGCTTGGACGTCTGGGGGGAAACTGAAGCTTTCTTT.

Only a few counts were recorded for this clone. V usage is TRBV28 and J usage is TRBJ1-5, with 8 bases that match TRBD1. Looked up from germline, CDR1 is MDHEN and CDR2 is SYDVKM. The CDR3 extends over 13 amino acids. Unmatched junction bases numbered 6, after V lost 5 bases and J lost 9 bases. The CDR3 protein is CASSLQGGRPQHF. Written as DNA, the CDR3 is TGTGCCAGCAGTCTACAGGGGGGTAGGCCCCAGCATTTT.

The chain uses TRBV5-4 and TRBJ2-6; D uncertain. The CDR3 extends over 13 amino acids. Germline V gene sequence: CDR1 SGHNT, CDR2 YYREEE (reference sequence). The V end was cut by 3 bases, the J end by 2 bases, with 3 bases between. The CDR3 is CASSSPGANVLTF. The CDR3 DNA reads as TGTGCCAGCAGCTCGCCTGGGGCCAACGTCCTGACTTTC. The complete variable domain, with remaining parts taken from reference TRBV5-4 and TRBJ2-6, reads ETGVTQSPTHLIKTRGQQVTLRCSSQSGHNTVSWYQQALGQGPQFIFQYYREEENGRGNFPPRFSGLQFPNYSSELNVNALELDDSALYLCASSSPGANVLTFGAGSRLTVL.

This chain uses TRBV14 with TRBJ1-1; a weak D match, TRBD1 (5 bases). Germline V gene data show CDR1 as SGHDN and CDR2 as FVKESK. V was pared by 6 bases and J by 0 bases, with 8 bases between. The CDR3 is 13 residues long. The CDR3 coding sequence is TGTGCCAGCAGTAGGGGTTTGAACACTGAAGCTTTCTTT. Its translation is CASSRGLNTEAFF. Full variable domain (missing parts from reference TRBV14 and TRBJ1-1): EAGVTQFPSHSVIEKGQTVTLRCDPISGHDNLYWYRRVMGKEIKFLLHFVKESKQDESGMPNNRFLAERTGGTYSTLKVQPAELEDSGVYFCASSRGLNTEAFFGQGTRLTVV.

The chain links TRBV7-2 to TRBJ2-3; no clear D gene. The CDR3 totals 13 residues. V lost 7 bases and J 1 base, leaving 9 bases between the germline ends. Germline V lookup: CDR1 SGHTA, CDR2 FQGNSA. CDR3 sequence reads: CASTLKGTDTQYF. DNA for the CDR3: TGTGCCAGCACCCTTAAAGGCACAGATACGCAGTATTTT.

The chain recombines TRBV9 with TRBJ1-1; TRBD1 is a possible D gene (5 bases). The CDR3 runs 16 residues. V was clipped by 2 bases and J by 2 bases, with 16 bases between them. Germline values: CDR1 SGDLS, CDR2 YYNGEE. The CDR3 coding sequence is TGTGCCAGCAGCGTTGGTGGGGGAGCGGGTAACACTGAAGCTTTCTTT. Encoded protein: CASSVGGGAGNTEAFF.

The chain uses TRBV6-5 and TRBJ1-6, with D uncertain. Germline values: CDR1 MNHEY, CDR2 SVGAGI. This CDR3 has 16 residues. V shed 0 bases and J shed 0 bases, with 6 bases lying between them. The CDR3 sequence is CASSYSGSSYNSPLHF. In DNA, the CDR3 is TGTGCCAGCAGTTACTCGGGGAGCTCCTATAATTCACCCCTCCACTTT.

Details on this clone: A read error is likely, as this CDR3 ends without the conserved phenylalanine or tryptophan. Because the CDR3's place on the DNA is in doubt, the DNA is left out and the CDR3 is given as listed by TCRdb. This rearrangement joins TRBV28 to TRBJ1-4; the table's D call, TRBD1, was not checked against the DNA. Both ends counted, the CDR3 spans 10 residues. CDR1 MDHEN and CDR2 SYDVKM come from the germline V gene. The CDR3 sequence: CASSLRQGVG.

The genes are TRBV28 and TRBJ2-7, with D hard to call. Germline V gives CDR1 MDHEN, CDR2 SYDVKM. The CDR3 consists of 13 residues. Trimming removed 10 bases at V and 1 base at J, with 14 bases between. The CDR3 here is CATLRSDSYEQYF. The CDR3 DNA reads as TGTGCCACCCTCAGGTCCGATTCCTACGAGCAGTACTTC.

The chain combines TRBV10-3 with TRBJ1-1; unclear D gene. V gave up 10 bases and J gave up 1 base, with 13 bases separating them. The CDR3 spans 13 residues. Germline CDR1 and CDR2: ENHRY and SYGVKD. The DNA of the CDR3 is TGTGCCACCGCCGAGACGGAGAACACTGAAGCTTTCTTT. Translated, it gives CATAETENTEAFF.